This entry lists 17 T cell receptor beta chains sequenced from one sample in a study of Graves' ophthalmopathy and Graves' hyperthyroidism. Amplifying from RNA transcripts, the study obtained TCR beta CDR3 regions. The authors performed first-round RT-PCR with HTBI primers and then a second-round multiplex PCR. A single record per CDR3 protein comes from TCRdb applying MiXCR to the multiplex PCR reads. The sample carries about 340,000 distinct CDR3 sequences, 17% recorded once. The specimen sequenced was peripheral blood. These receptor sequences come from an adult man with Graves' ophthalmopathy.

The genes are TRBV11-2 and TRBJ2-5; 9 nucleotides line up with TRBD1. Germline CDR1 and CDR2: SGHAT and FQNNGV. This CDR3 region has 20 residues. With 5 bases clipped from V and 8 bases from J, the junction kept 27 bases outside the gene matches. CDR3 amino acids: CASSPTKDRGPLHPFRTQYF. Here the CDR3 DNA reads TGTGCCAGCAGCCCTACGAAGGACAGGGGACCGCTTCATCCCTTTCGAACCCAGTACTTC.

In its sample, this clonotype was seen many times. CDR3 sequence: CASSLSGFEQYF. The CDR3 region has the DNA TGTGCCAGCAGTTTATCAGGGTTCGAGCAGTACTTC. The V gene is TRBV12-3 or TRBV12-4, the J gene TRBJ2-7; D is perhaps TRBD1 (5 bases). Trimming removed 2 bases at V and 6 bases at J, with 8 bases between. CDR3 length equals 12 residues.

Ten or more counts support this clonotype. The V and J genes are TRBV5-1 and TRBJ1-2; no clear D gene. The V and J ends lost 1 base and 4 bases respectively, with 14 bases between them. The CDR3 totals 15 residues. In germline, CDR1 is SGHRS, CDR2 YFSETQ. CDR3 coding DNA: TGCGCCAGCAGCTTGTTTTCGGAGGGCACCTATGGCTACACCTTC. It specifies CASSLFSEGTYGYTF. Full variable domain (outside the CDR3, taken from reference TRBV5-1 and TRBJ1-2): KAGVTQTPRYLIKTRGQQVTLSCSPISGHRSVSWYQQTPGQGLQFLFEYFSETQRNKGNFPGRFSGRQFSNSRSEMNVSTLELGDSALYLCASSLFSEGTYGYTFGSGTRLTVV.

This clonotype has at least ten counts. V usage is TRBV6-1 and J usage is TRBJ2-4, with D perhaps matching TRBD2 (7 bases). The CDR3 is 15 residues long. The V end was cut by 3 bases, the J end by 6 bases, with 15 bases between. CDR1 and CDR2 from the germline V gene are MNHNS and SASEGT. In DNA form, the CDR3 reads TGTGCCAGCAGTGATGGCACGGGGGGCGGAAACATTCAGTACTTC. It yields the protein CASSDGTGGGNIQYF.

This clonotype was seen many times. The V call is TRBV28, the J call TRBJ2-5, with D possibly TRBD2 on 5 matching bases. Trimming took off 3 bases at V and 6 bases at J, with 11 bases between the two ends. The CDR3 has 13 residues. Germline V CDR1 and CDR2: MDHEN, SYDVKM. Written as DNA, the CDR3 is TGTGCCAGCAGTTTTTCGGGATCGCAGACCCAGTACTTC. It is translated as CASSFSGSQTQYF.

This clonotype was seen repeatedly, ten times or more. A clone one base away is much larger, so this may be a read error. This chain uses TRBV12-3 or TRBV12-4 with TRBJ2-7; a possible D gene is TRBD1 (6 bases). The CDR3 has 13 residues. CDR3 in DNA: TGTGCCGGCAGTTTAGAACAGGGATACGAGCAGTACTTC. Its protein product is CAGSLEQGYEQYF.

This clonotype was observed many times. The chain uses TRBV12-3 or TRBV12-4 and TRBJ1-2; D perhaps matches TRBD1 (6 bases). This CDR3 has 18 amino acids. Trimming removed 6 bases at V and 1 base at J, with 24 bases between. For the CDR3, the DNA is TGTGCCAGCAGGGACCGATATGGACAGAGAGATCATAACTATGGCTACACCTTC. As protein: CASRDRYGQRDHNYGYTF.

This clonotype was seen at least ten times. This sequence joins TRBV7-9 and TRBJ2-5; D not certain. The CDR3 contains 14 residues. Trimming took 1 base from V and 3 from J, leaving 9 bases between them. Germline V gene data show CDR1 as SEHNR and CDR2 as FQNEAQ (reference sequence). The CDR3 sequence is CASSLGVWEETQYF. CDR3 coding DNA: TGTGCCAGCAGCTTAGGGGTATGGGAAGAGACCCAGTACTTC.

The rearrangement links TRBV2 to TRBJ1-3; D is undetermined. With 2 bases removed from V and 0 bases from J, the gap between germline ends came to 11 bases. CDR1 SNHLY and CDR2 FYNNEI come from the germline V gene. This CDR3 has 16 residues. The CDR3 sequence: CASSEIGTDSGNTIYF. The CDR3 DNA follows: TGTGCCAGCAGTGAAATAGGCACGGACTCTGGAAACACCATATATTTT.

This clonotype was recorded at least ten times. The V call is TRBV28, the J call TRBJ2-5; D possibly corresponds to TRBD2 (6 bases). The germline gives CDR1 MDHEN, CDR2 SYDVKM. V shed 2 bases and J shed 5 bases, with 18 bases lying between them. The CDR3 spans 16 residues. The CDR3: CASSLEDGRWGETQYF. CDR3 sequence (DNA): TGTGCCAGCAGTTTAGAAGACGGGAGATGGGGGGAGACCCAGTACTTC.

Many counts were recorded for this clonotype. V gene TRBV12-3 or TRBV12-4 combines with J gene TRBJ2-5; TRBD1 matches 7 bases. Trimming cost V 3 bases and J 1 base; bases outside gene matches: 5. The CDR3 totals 15 residues. CDR3 amino acids: CASSFGGQRQETQYF. In nucleotides, the CDR3 is TGTGCCAGCAGTTTTGGGGGACAGCGCCAAGAGACCCAGTACTTC.

The table lists this clonotype with many counts. The rearrangement uses TRBV19 and TRBJ1-1; the D is unclear. V lost 4 bases and J 6 bases, leaving 12 bases between the germline ends. The CDR3 has 13 amino acids. CDR1 and CDR2 (germline): LNHDA, SQIVND (reference sequence). CDR3 in amino acids: CASSNRGLAEAFF. The CDR3 region has the DNA TGTGCCAGTAGTAATCGGGGTCTGGCTGAAGCTTTCTTT.

The chain employs TRBV13 and TRBJ1-5; 7 nucleotides line up with TRBD1. The CDR3 length is 20 residues. After removal of 5 bases from V and 0 bases from J, the junction contained 19 bases not matched to a gene. Germline V CDR1 and CDR2: PRHDT, FYEKMQ (reference sequence). This CDR3 reads CASSLSPTRTGDCSNQPQHF. In DNA form, the CDR3 reads TGTGCCAGCAGCCTCTCCCCCACAAGAACAGGGGACTGTAGCAATCAGCCCCAGCATTTT.

In its sample, this clonotype was seen many times. The chain couples TRBV30 to TRBJ2-7; D tentatively fits TRBD1 or TRBD2 (5 bases each). The germline V gene encodes CDR1 GTSNPN and CDR2 SVGIG (reference sequence). Trimming cost V 1 base and J 0 bases, with 10 bases left between them. The CDR3 has 14 amino acids. Written as DNA, the CDR3 is TGTGCCTGGAGTGGTGCAGGGAGCTCCTACGAGCAGTACTTC. Encoded protein: CAWSGAGSSYEQYF.

This clonotype was found many times. This chain joins TRBV5-1 and TRBJ2-7, with TRBD2 as a possible D gene (5 bases). V was clipped by 0 bases and J by 2 bases, with 12 bases between them. This CDR3 has 15 amino acids. Germline V gene sequence: CDR1 SGHRS, CDR2 YFSETQ. DNA of the CDR3: TGCGCCAGCAGCTTGGCTACAGCGGCCCCCTACGAGCAGTACTTC. Its translation is CASSLATAAPYEQYF.

The chain recombines TRBV27 with TRBJ2-5, with no clear D. The V and J ends lost 5 bases and 0 bases respectively, with 10 bases between them. Germline CDR1 MNHEY, CDR2 SMNVEV (reference sequence). The CDR3 is 14 residues long. In DNA, the CDR3 is TGTGCCAGCAGTCTTACAGTGAACCAAGAGACCCAGTACTTC. Amino acid sequence: CASSLTVNQETQYF.

The chain recombines TRBV7-2 with TRBJ1-5; D gene uncertain. The CDR3 runs to 15 residues. The V and J ends lost 0 bases and 0 bases respectively, with 6 bases between them. The germline V gene encodes CDR1 SGHTA and CDR2 FQGNSA. CDR3 amino acids: CASSLATFSNQPQHF. The CDR3 nucleotides read TGTGCCAGCAGCTTAGCGACGTTTAGCAATCAGCCCCAGCATTTT.